What follows are 29 T cell receptor beta chains derived from one specimen sequenced in a study of identical twins' blood T cells. TCRdb fed the 5' RACE reads into MiXCR, producing one record per CDR3 protein. Of 300,000 to 400,000 distinct CDR3 sequences in the sample, over 25% were seen once. The sample taken for sequencing was PBMCs. Receptors were obtained from a woman aged 18-49 years in good health.

The rearrangement links TRBV15 to TRBJ1-2; the D gene is possibly TRBD1 (6 bases). The CDR3 runs to 17 residues. The germline V and J ends were trimmed by 0 bases and 5 bases, with 19 bases remaining between them. CDR1 LNHNV and CDR2 YYDKDF come from the germline V gene (reference sequence). CDR3 sequence: CATSRDIGKLRGYGYTF. CDR3 DNA sequence: TGTGCCACCAGCAGAGATATTGGCAAATTAAGGGGGTATGGCTACACCTTC.

This clonotype was counted between two and nine times. The chain combines TRBV20-1 with TRBJ2-7; no clear D gene. Deletions cut 6 bases from V and 0 bases from J, with 15 bases between. The CDR3 sequence is 14 residues long. In germline, CDR1 is DFQATT, CDR2 SNEGSKA (reference sequence). CDR3 in amino acids: CSALTLVSSYEQYF. The CDR3 DNA reads TGCAGTGCGTTGACCCTCGTAAGCTCCTACGAGCAGTACTTC.

There are a few counts of this clonotype. This rearrangement joins TRBV7-9 to TRBJ1-2; TRBD1 aligns across 7 bases. Looked up from germline, CDR1 is SEHNR and CDR2 is FQNEAQ (reference sequence). The CDR3 contains 13 residues. With 4 bases clipped from V and 4 bases from J, the junction kept 3 bases outside the gene matches. The CDR3 loop reads CASSSTGTYGYTF. DNA of the CDR3: TGTGCCAGCAGCTCGACAGGGACCTATGGCTACACCTTC.

Details on this clonotype: One junction end disagrees with the germline gene, perhaps due to a read error. This sequence joins TRBV27 and TRBJ1-2; TRBD1 agrees at 8 bases. Germline lookup yields CDR1 MNHEY and CDR2 SMNVEV (reference sequence). The CDR3 covers 14 residues. The CDR3: CASSFADRVYVYTF. Here the CDR3 DNA reads TGTGCCAGCAGTTTCGCGGACAGGGTTTATGTCTACACCTTC.

This chain joins TRBV19 and TRBJ1-1; TRBD1 matches at 7 bases. Germline CDR1 and CDR2: LNHDA and SQIVND (reference sequence). This CDR3 contains 13 residues. Germline trimming cut 8 bases from V and 2 bases from J; bases unmatched to any gene: 5. CDR3 DNA: TGTGCCAGTGCCGGGACAGCCAACACTGAAGCTTTCTTT. Protein sequence: CASAGTANTEAFF.

This clonotype was observed at least ten times. The rearrangement uses TRBV29-1 and TRBJ1-1; D is unclear. CDR1 is SQVTM and CDR2 is ANQGSEA in the germline V gene. This CDR3 spans 12 amino acids. V gave up 2 bases and J gave up 0 bases, with 4 bases separating them. CDR3 DNA sequence: TGCAGCGTTGAATGGATGAACACTGAAGCTTTCTTT. This gives the protein CSVEWMNTEAFF.

The chain is built from TRBV9 and TRBJ2-3, with a tentative D call TRBD1 (5 bases). The CDR3 runs 14 residues. CDR1 is SGDLS and CDR2 is YYNGEE in the germline V gene. V dropped 5 bases and J dropped 6 bases, with 16 bases sitting between them. The CDR3: CASSLGWGADTQYF. The DNA of the CDR3 is TGTGCCAGCAGTCTAGGATGGGGCGCGGATACGCAGTATTTT.

The chain combines TRBV29-1 with TRBJ2-1; perhaps TRBD2 as D (5 bases). The CDR3 length is 12 residues. The ends were cut back, 4 bases at V and 9 bases at J, with 13 bases in the middle. In germline, CDR1 is SQVTM, CDR2 ANQGSEA. CDR3 residues: CSVGLGSREQFF. The CDR3 bases are TGCAGCGTTGGGTTGGGGAGCCGTGAGCAGTTCTTC.

Comments on this clonotype: The junction departs from the called germline gene at one end, perhaps through a read error. J is TRBJ1-1 and V is TRBV6-5; D might be TRBD1 (5 bases). This CDR3 comprises 10 residues. CDR1 and CDR2 from the germline V gene are MNHEY and SVGAGI. The CDR3 coding sequence is TGTGCCAGCACTTACAAGACAGTTTTCTTT. Encoded protein: CASTYKTVFF.

The J gene is TRBJ1-2, the V gene TRBV20-1, with 7 bases fitting TRBD1. CDR1 is DFQATT, CDR2 SNEGSKA, per germline (reference sequence). With V trimmed by 0 bases and J by 4 bases, 2 bases remained unmatched. CDR3 length equals 13 residues. CDR3 sequence: CSARDPGGYGYTF. Here the CDR3 DNA reads TGCAGTGCTAGAGATCCAGGGGGCTATGGCTACACCTTC.

This clonotype was observed a few times. The chain recombines TRBV12-5 with TRBJ2-1; D remains unclear. The CDR3 contains 11 residues. Trimming took 4 bases from V and 10 from J, leaving 8 bases between them. Germline V gene sequence: CDR1 LGHNT, CDR2 FRNRAP. CDR3 sequence: CASGWSIEQFF. The CDR3 DNA reads TGTGCTAGTGGTTGGAGTATCGAGCAGTTCTTC.

This sequence joins TRBV5-6 and TRBJ1-1; weak D call: TRBD1 (5 bases). The CDR3 is 13 amino acids. Trimming left V 4 bases short and J 5 bases short, with 12 bases between. Germline V CDR1 and CDR2: SGHDT, YYEEEE. CDR3 sequence reads: CASSLRGVTEAFF. CDR3 coding DNA: TGTGCCAGCAGCCTCCGGGGGGTGACTGAAGCTTTCTTT.

The chain has TRBV27 and TRBJ2-2, with TRBD2 as a possible D gene (6 bases). The CDR3 runs 13 residues. The germline V gene has CDR1 MNHEY and CDR2 SMNVEV (reference sequence). Trimming removed 5 bases from V and 8 bases from J, with 12 bases in between. The CDR3 sequence: CASSRLVLGELFF. The DNA for the CDR3 is TGTGCCAGCAGTCGACTAGTGTTGGGGGAGCTGTTTTTT.

The CDR3 protein is CASSPEGLQPQHF. DNA of the CDR3: TGTGCCAGCTCACCAGAGGGACTCCAGCCCCAGCATTTT. The chain carries TRBV18 and TRBJ1-5; possibly TRBD1 for D (5 bases). Trimming removed 2 bases at V and 7 bases at J, with 9 bases between. Germline lookup yields CDR1 KGHSH and CDR2 LQKENI. The CDR3 covers 13 residues.

This clonotype was counted only a few times. The chain employs TRBV12-3 or TRBV12-4 and TRBJ1-2; no definite D call. With 3 bases removed from V and 3 bases from J, the gap between germline ends came to 8 bases. The CDR3 runs 13 residues. The CDR3 region is CASSFPGDYGYTF. For the CDR3, the DNA is TGTGCCAGCAGTTTCCCCGGGGACTATGGCTACACCTTC.

This sequence joins TRBV28 and TRBJ2-1, with 7 positions matching TRBD2. The CDR3 covers 16 residues. V was clipped by 6 bases and J by 7 bases; unmatched bases: 15. The V gene's germline CDR1 is MDHEN and CDR2 SYDVKM. The CDR3 loop reads CASSTAAGWGMNEQFF. CDR3 bases: TGTGCCAGCAGCACCGCAGCGGGGTGGGGAATGAATGAGCAGTTCTTC.

A few counts support this clonotype. The chain recombines TRBV30 with TRBJ2-7; the D is unclear. V was cut by 5 bases and J by 7 bases, with 9 bases left in between. The CDR3 loop spans 10 amino acids. Germline CDR1 reads GTSNPN; CDR2 reads SVGIG (reference sequence). CDR3 coding DNA: TGTGCCTGGGGTCTCACTGAGCAGTACTTC. It specifies CAWGLTEQYF.

The J gene is TRBJ2-7, the V gene TRBV30; 7 bases match TRBD1. Per germline, CDR1 GTSNPN and CDR2 SVGIG (reference sequence). The V and J ends lost 5 bases and 1 base, in that order; junction bases with no gene match: 5. The CDR3 spans 13 residues. The CDR3 reads CAWVGTASYEQYF. CDR3 bases: TGTGCCTGGGTTGGGACAGCTTCCTACGAGCAGTACTTC.

Concerning this clonotype itself: An end of the junction differs from the germline gene, which may be a read error. J is TRBJ1-2 and V is TRBV9; D is unresolved. CDR1 SGDLS and CDR2 YYNGEE come from the germline V gene. This CDR3 has 15 amino acids. Written as DNA, the CDR3 is TGTGCCTGCAGCGTAGGATCCAAGGAAACCTATGGCCACACCTTC. This encodes CACSVGSKETYGHTF.

The chain is built from TRBV12-3 or TRBV12-4 and TRBJ2-1; 8 nucleotides agree with TRBD2. Trimming cost V 5 bases and J 2 bases; bases outside gene matches: 8. The CDR3 runs 16 residues. CDR3 loop: CASSTTGTSPYNEQFF. For the CDR3, the DNA is TGTGCCAGCAGTACTACCGGGACTAGTCCCTACAATGAGCAGTTCTTC.

For the CDR3, the DNA is TGTGCCAGCTGCCGACAAGGTGAGAGTACAGATACGCAGTATTTT. This encodes CASCRQGESTDTQYF. This chain links TRBV11-2 with TRBJ2-3; D unclear. This CDR3 spans 15 amino acids. Germline-derived CDR1 and CDR2 are SGHAT and FQNNGV. V lost 8 bases to trimming and J lost 3 bases, with 18 bases between them.

This chain connects TRBV29-1 to TRBJ1-2; no clear D gene. This CDR3 region has 13 residues. The V gene's germline CDR1 is SQVTM and CDR2 ANQGSEA. Trimming shortened V by 4 bases and J by 5 bases, and 14 bases separated the two germline ends. CDR3 loop: CSVVLGGGYGYTF. The DNA of the CDR3 is TGCAGCGTTGTACTAGGAGGCGGGTATGGCTACACCTTC.

This clonotype showed up many times. The chain is built from TRBV2 and TRBJ1-1; TRBD1 matches at 10 bases. The CDR3 covers 15 residues. V was clipped by 9 bases and J by 6 bases; unmatched bases: 13. Germline V gives CDR1 SNHLY, CDR2 FYNNEI. The CDR3 loop reads CAREGTGESFAEAFF. Here the CDR3 DNA reads TGTGCCAGAGAAGGGACAGGGGAGAGTTTTGCTGAAGCTTTCTTT.

This clonotype was detected only once. The genes are TRBV30 and TRBJ1-2; D is unresolved. V dropped 0 bases and J dropped 4 bases, with 9 bases sitting between them. Germline CDR1 GTSNPN, CDR2 SVGIG (reference sequence). The CDR3 is 13 residues long. The DNA of the CDR3 is TGTGCCTGGAGTGTACAGTCTTTCTATGGCTACACCTTC. This gives the protein CAWSVQSFYGYTF.

Turning to this clonotype: Since a much larger clone is just one base distant, this may be a read error. The rearrangement links TRBV11-2 to TRBJ2-1; D might be TRBD1 or TRBD2, each matching 7 bases. Deletions cut 1 base from V and 7 bases from J, with 14 bases between. Germline CDR1 and CDR2: SGHAT and FQNNGV. CDR3 length: 15 amino acids. DNA of the CDR3: TGTGCCAGCAGCTTAGGTCCCCAGGGGGGGAATGAGCAGTTCTTC. Amino acids: CASSLGPQGGNEQFF.

The chain couples TRBV6-2 or TRBV6-3 to TRBJ1-1, with a weak D call TRBD1 (5 bases). The CDR3 extends over 17 amino acids. CDR1 and CDR2 (germline): MNHEY, SVGEGT. Between the trimmed V and J ends, which lost 6 bases and 0 bases, there was a span of 20 bases. The CDR3 coding sequence is TGTGCCAGCAGCAAACCGAGGGGAGAACTTATGAACACTGAAGCTTTCTTT. This gives the protein CASSKPRGELMNTEAFF.

This clonotype was detected a few times. CDR3 loop: CASSFAAGGNTIYF. CDR3 bases: TGTGCCAGCAGCTTCGCCGCCGGTGGAAACACCATATATTTT. V is TRBV7-9 and J is TRBJ1-3; D gene ambiguous. V lost 3 bases and J lost 3, with 9 bases in between. Germline V CDR1 and CDR2: SEHNR, FQNEAQ (reference sequence). The CDR3 length is 14 residues.

This clonotype was counted only a few times. The chain recombines TRBV20-1 with TRBJ1-6; the match to TRBD1 covers 7 bases. Trimming removed 0 bases from V and 9 bases from J; junction bases left unmatched: 2. Germline values: CDR1 DFQATT, CDR2 SNEGSKA (reference sequence). This CDR3 spans 13 amino acids. CDR3: CSARDQGVSPLHF. CDR3 coding DNA: TGCAGTGCTAGAGATCAGGGGGTTTCACCCCTCCACTTT.

This clonotype was seen many times. The rearrangement joins TRBV6-4 to TRBJ2-3; 12 bases map to TRBD2. This CDR3 has 16 residues. Germline V gene data show CDR1 as MRHNA and CDR2 as SNTAGT. Trimming cost V 5 bases and J 1 base; bases outside gene matches: 4. The CDR3 sequence is CASSQGLAGRTDTQYF. The CDR3 DNA follows: TGTGCCAGCAGTCAGGGACTAGCGGGTCGCACAGATACGCAGTATTTT.